This entry lists 28 T cell receptor beta chains sequenced from one sample in a study of Graves' ophthalmopathy and Graves' hyperthyroidism. From RNA, the CDR3 regions of TCR beta chains were amplified and sequenced. The first-round RT-PCR employed HTBI primers together with the Qiagen OneStep RT-PCR kit. A multiplex PCR was then performed as the second round. TCRdb re-derived calls from the multiplex PCR reads in MiXCR, one entry per CDR3 protein. The sample lists around 1.1 million distinct CDR3 sequences, 35% to 40% seen once, with around 10% in the top ten. Sample: peripheral blood or thyroid tissue (not recorded which). The receptors were sampled from an adult man with Graves' hyperthyroidism.

The rearrangement joins TRBV10-3 to TRBJ1-2; D ambiguous. V lost 4 bases to trimming and J lost 3 bases, with 15 bases between them. Germline CDR1 is ENHRY and CDR2 is SYGVKD. The CDR3 loop spans 15 amino acids. CDR3 residues: CAISASPVWDYGYTF. The CDR3 DNA reads TGTGCCATCAGTGCTAGTCCTGTTTGGGACTATGGCTACACCTTC.

The chain combines TRBV2 with TRBJ2-7; D is unresolved. This CDR3 contains 11 residues. CDR1 is SNHLY, CDR2 FYNNEI, per germline. The V and J ends lost 8 bases and 1 base respectively, with 6 bases between them. The DNA of the CDR3 is TGTGCCAGCGGGGTGTCCTACGAGCAGTACTTC. Translating it yields CASGVSYEQYF.

This clonotype appeared once. The rearrangement links TRBV7-3 to TRBJ2-5; possibly TRBD1 for D (6 bases). Germline values: CDR1 SGHTA, CDR2 FQGTGA. The CDR3 consists of 12 residues. V lost 5 bases and J lost 9, with 13 bases in between. As DNA, the CDR3 is TGTGCCAGCAGCACCCAACAGGGCGCCCAGTACTTC. It yields the protein CASSTQQGAQYF.

The CDR3 is CASSPFSLIRPQHF. The DNA of the CDR3 is TGTGCCAGCAGTCCCTTTTCTTTGATCAGGCCCCAGCATTTT. The chain carries TRBV28 and TRBJ1-5, with unresolved D. Per the germline V gene, CDR1 is MDHEN and CDR2 is SYDVKM. Trimming stripped 5 bases from V and 9 bases from J, with 17 bases between. CDR3 size: 14 residues. Filled out from reference TRBV28 and TRBJ1-5, the complete variable domain reads DVKVTQSSRYLVKRTGEKVFLECVQDMDHENMFWYRQDPGLGLRLIYFSYDVKMKEKGDIPEGYSVSREKKERFSLILESASTNQTSMYLCASSPFSLIRPQHFGDGTRLSIL.

The V call is TRBV7-6, the J call TRBJ1-2, with unresolved D. V dropped 5 bases and J dropped 8 bases, with 12 bases sitting between them. The CDR3 runs to 12 residues. Germline lookup yields CDR1 SGHVS and CDR2 FNYEAQ. CDR3 in DNA: TGTGCCAGCAGCCCCAAGGGTCAAGGCTACACCTTC. The encoded protein is CASSPKGQGYTF.

There are many counts of this clonotype. The rearrangement joins TRBV7-6 to TRBJ2-5; D is tentatively TRBD1 or TRBD2 (5 bases each). The ends were cut back, 2 bases at V and 2 bases at J, with 21 bases in the middle. Germline CDR1 reads SGHVS; CDR2 reads FNYEAQ. The CDR3 consists of 18 residues. The CDR3, as DNA: TGTGCCAGCAGCTTAAATCTATTGGCCATAGGGGAGCAAGAGACCCAGTACTTC. As protein: CASSLNLLAIGEQETQYF.

The V call is TRBV7-2, the J call TRBJ2-7; D possibly corresponds to TRBD1 (6 bases). The CDR3 contains 15 residues. The germline gives CDR1 SGHTA, CDR2 FQGNSA. Trimming stripped 5 bases from V and 0 bases from J, with 14 bases between. The CDR3 here is CASSSAGQSSYEQYF. CDR3 sequence (DNA): TGTGCCAGCAGCAGCGCCGGACAGAGCTCCTACGAGCAGTACTTC. The full variable domain, completed using reference TRBV7-2 and TRBJ2-7, is GAGVSQSPSNKVTEKGKDVELRCDPISGHTALYWYRQSLGQGLEFLIYFQGNSAPDKSGLPSDRFSAERTGGSVSTLTIQRTQQEDSAVYLCASSSAGQSSYEQYFGPGTRLTVT.

This clonotype was picked up a small number of times. The chain is built from TRBV10-2 and TRBJ1-1, with a tentative D call TRBD1 (5 bases). Deletions cut 3 bases from V and 0 bases from J, with 11 bases between. Germline CDR1 WSHSY, CDR2 SAAADI. This CDR3 region has 15 residues. The CDR3 loop is CASSDWDGMNTEAFF. The CDR3 DNA reads as TGCGCCAGCAGTGACTGGGACGGCATGAACACTGAAGCTTTCTTT.

This chain links TRBV7-2 with TRBJ2-5, with TRBD2 matching over 13 bases. CDR1 and CDR2 from the germline V gene are SGHTA and FQGNSA. CDR3 length: 17 residues. After removal of 6 bases from V and 3 bases from J, the junction contained 10 bases not matched to a gene. CDR3 loop: CASSSKGLAGEEETQYF. CDR3 coding DNA: TGTGCCAGCAGTTCCAAAGGACTAGCGGGAGAGGAAGAGACCCAGTACTTC.

This chain uses TRBV7-2 with TRBJ2-7; 7 nucleotides align to TRBD1. The CDR3 contains 16 residues. Trimming cost V 1 base and J 0 bases; bases outside gene matches: 6. From germline, CDR1 is SGHTA and CDR2 FQGNSA. The CDR3 here is CASSLGQGAISYEQYF. The CDR3 DNA reads as TGTGCCAGCAGCTTAGGACAGGGAGCCATCTCCTACGAGCAGTACTTC.

A remark on this clonotype: A read error may explain this, as a much larger clone is one base away. This rearrangement joins TRBV20-1 to TRBJ1-3, with 7 positions matching TRBD1. The V and J ends lost 2 bases and 4 bases, in that order; junction bases with no gene match: 5. Looked up from germline, CDR1 is DFQATT and CDR2 is SNEGSKA (reference sequence). The length of the CDR3 is 14 residues. The DNA of the CDR3 is TGCAGTGCTAGAAACCTGGGACAGGGAAACACCATATATTTT. It specifies CSARNLGQGNTIYF.

About this clonotype: One base away lies a much larger clone, so this may be a sequencing read error. The chain has TRBV7-9 and TRBJ2-7, with 8 bases aligning to TRBD1. Losses at the gene ends were 6 bases for V and 3 bases for J; bases not matched to a gene: 10. In germline, CDR1 is SEHNR, CDR2 FQNEAQ (reference sequence). The CDR3 totals 15 residues. The DNA of the CDR3 is TGTGCCAGCAGGAGGATGGGACAGGAGTTCTACGAGCAGTACTTC. This encodes CASRRMGQEFYEQYF.

This clonotype was observed at least ten times. The rearrangement uses TRBV20-1 and TRBJ2-5, with 9 bases that match TRBD2. V dropped 7 bases and J dropped 9; count of bases not matched to a gene: 12. Germline-derived CDR1 and CDR2 are DFQATT and SNEGSKA (reference sequence). CDR3 length equals 13 residues. In nucleotides, the CDR3 is TGCAGTGGAGCGGGGGGAAACGAAGGTTCCCAGTACTTC. This encodes CSGAGGNEGSQYF.

This clonotype has more than one count but fewer than ten. The V and J genes are TRBV29-1 and TRBJ2-3; 9 positions match TRBD2. This CDR3 comprises 13 residues. With V trimmed by 5 bases and J by 0 bases, 0 bases remained unmatched. Germline values: CDR1 SQVTM, CDR2 ANQGSEA. This chain's CDR3 is CSVTSGSTDTQYF. The CDR3 bases are TGCAGCGTTACTAGCGGGAGCACAGATACGCAGTATTTT.

This clonotype was seen more than once but under ten times. V and J are TRBV12-3 or TRBV12-4 and TRBJ1-5; no firm D call. CDR3 length: 15 residues. V was shortened by 5 bases and J by 0 bases, with 11 bases between the two germline ends. The CDR3 sequence: CASSARQTSNQPQHF. CDR3 DNA: TGTGCCAGCAGTGCGAGACAAACTAGCAATCAGCCCCAGCATTTT.

In this sample, this clonotype turned up many times. The V and J genes are TRBV20-1 and TRBJ2-7; D perhaps matches TRBD1 (5 bases). Trimming took 2 bases from V and 0 from J, leaving 14 bases between them. Germline V gene sequence: CDR1 DFQATT, CDR2 SNEGSKA (reference sequence). The CDR3 covers 15 residues. DNA of the CDR3: TGCAGTGCTAGACCCCGGACACTGAGCTCCTACGAGCAGTACTTC. As protein: CSARPRTLSSYEQYF.

This clonotype showed up just a few times. The chain recombines TRBV27 with TRBJ2-7, with TRBD1 matching over 8 bases. The CDR3 length is 12 residues. V shed 8 bases, J shed 6 bases, and the junction held 6 bases outside the gene matches. Germline CDR1 MNHEY, CDR2 SMNVEV (reference sequence). The CDR3 region has the DNA TGTGCCAGCTGGACAGGGTTCGGCGAGCAGTACTTC. Protein: CASWTGFGEQYF.

Details on this clonotype: A much larger clone lies a single base off, so this may be a read error. The chain links TRBV7-8 to TRBJ1-5; 8 nucleotides align to TRBD1. CDR3 size: 18 residues. Germline trimming cut 9 bases from V and 1 base from J; bases unmatched to any gene: 17. Germline-derived CDR1 and CDR2 are SGHVS and FQNEAQ. As DNA, the CDR3 is TGTGCCAGTACCGCGTATTCGGGACAGGTGAGCAGCAATCAGCCCCAGCATTTT. Translating gives CASTAYSGQVSSNQPQHF.

This clonotype was detected only once. The rearrangement joins TRBV7-9 to TRBJ1-5; D call uncertain. CDR3 length: 15 amino acids. V was shortened by 6 bases and J by 9 bases, with 21 bases between the two germline ends. Germline V gene lookup returns CDR1 SEHNR and CDR2 FQNEAQ (reference sequence). The CDR3 is CASSTYLNKKGPQHF. Here the CDR3 DNA reads TGTGCCAGCAGTACCTACTTAAACAAGAAGGGGCCCCAGCATTTT. The whole variable domain, remainder taken from reference TRBV7-9 and TRBJ1-5, is DTGVSQNPRHKITKRGQNVTFRCDPISEHNRLYWYRQTLGQGPEFLTYFQNEAQLEKSRLLSDRFSAERPKGSFSTLEIQRTEQGDSAMYLCASSTYLNKKGPQHFGDGTRLSIL.

The chain carries TRBV15 and TRBJ1-6; TRBD1 matches 10 bases. CDR3 length: 15 amino acids. V dropped 3 bases and J dropped 11; count of bases not matched to a gene: 7. Germline V gene data show CDR1 as LNHNV and CDR2 as YYDKDF (reference sequence). Here the CDR3 reads CATSSTPGQGTPLHF. The CDR3 DNA sequence: TGTGCCACCAGCAGCACGCCGGGACAGGGGACACCCCTCCACTTT.

There are a few counts of this clonotype. One junction end does not reproduce the germline sequence, and a read error may be involved. DNA of the CDR3: TGTGCCTGGAGTGTCTCGGACGAGCAAGAGCATTTT. It translates to CAWSVSDEQEHF. The rearrangement joins TRBV30 to TRBJ1-4; D is undetermined. Germline lookup yields CDR1 GTSNPN and CDR2 SVGIG (reference sequence). There are 12 residues in the CDR3. Based on the CDR3 plus reference TRBV30 and TRBJ1-4, the full variable domain is SQTIHQWPATLVQPVGSPLSLECTVEGTSNPNLYWYRQAAGRGLQLLFYSVGIGQISSEVPQNLSASRPQDRQFILSSKKLLLSDSGFYLCAWSVSDEQEHFGSGTQLSVL.

This clonotype was seen repeatedly, ten times or more. V and J are TRBV9 and TRBJ2-7, with 8 nucleotides matching TRBD1. CDR3 length equals 19 residues. Per germline, CDR1 SGDLS and CDR2 YYNGEE. The V gene end was trimmed by 0 bases and the J gene end by 2 bases; junction bases not matched to a gene: 16. The CDR3 spells CASSVGTGNGIGIPYEQYF. The CDR3 region has the DNA TGTGCCAGCAGCGTAGGGACAGGGAACGGGATAGGGATTCCCTACGAGCAGTACTTC. The complete variable domain, with remaining parts taken from reference TRBV9 and TRBJ2-7, reads DSGVTQTPKHLITATGQRVTLRCSPRSGDLSVYWYQQSLDQGLQFLIQYYNGEERAKGNILERFSAQQFPDLHSELNLSSLELGDSALYFCASSVGTGNGIGIPYEQYFGPGTRLTVT.

The V gene is TRBV20-1, the J gene TRBJ2-7; weak D call: TRBD2 (6 bases). CDR1 is DFQATT and CDR2 is SNEGSKA in the germline V gene (reference sequence). The CDR3 spans 14 residues. The V end lost 5 bases, the J end lost 9 bases, and 23 bases lay between the germline ends. CDR3 sequence: CSAPIRGVPMGQYF. As DNA, the CDR3 is TGCAGTGCTCCAATCCGCGGGGTCCCAATGGGGCAGTACTTC.

This clonotype has more than one count but fewer than ten. The V and J genes are TRBV4-1 and TRBJ1-1; D is unclear. The CDR3 is 15 amino acids. Germline V gene data show CDR1 as MGHRA and CDR2 as YSYEKL. Deletions cut 0 bases from V and 5 bases from J, with 13 bases between. CDR3 sequence (DNA): TGCGCCAGCAGCCAAGATTTAGGCGGGGTAACTGAAGCTTTCTTT. Translated, it gives CASSQDLGGVTEAFF.

This clonotype was observed a handful of times. V is TRBV12-3 or TRBV12-4 and J is TRBJ1-1; D uncertain. The CDR3 sequence is 14 residues long. V was pared by 3 bases and J by 6 bases, with 14 bases between. The CDR3 region has the DNA TGTGCCAGCAGTTTTTCCGCCTTTCTCGCTGAAGCTTTCTTT. Its protein is CASSFSAFLAEAFF.

This clonotype was recorded many times. The gene calls are TRBV2 and TRBJ2-2, with 8 bases lining up with TRBD1. The germline V gene has CDR1 SNHLY and CDR2 FYNNEI. CDR3 length equals 14 residues. J gave up 6 bases and V 7 bases, and 7 bases lay outside the gene matches. CDR3 amino acids: CASNPGQVSGELFF. CDR3 coding DNA: TGTGCCAGCAACCCGGGACAGGTGTCCGGGGAGCTGTTTTTT.

In this sample, this clonotype turned up a few times. The chain links TRBV28 to TRBJ2-7; 10 positions match TRBD1. The CDR3 has 16 amino acids. Germline CDR1 reads MDHEN; CDR2 reads SYDVKM. With V trimmed by 6 bases and J by 2 bases, 10 bases remained unmatched. CDR3 region: CASRSVGDRGTYEQYF. The CDR3 DNA sequence: TGTGCCAGCAGATCGGTCGGGGACAGGGGCACCTACGAGCAGTACTTC.

This chain connects TRBV25-1 to TRBJ2-7, with D perhaps matching TRBD1 (6 bases). The CDR3 spans 11 residues. Per germline, CDR1 MGHDK and CDR2 SYGVNS. The V end lost 11 bases, the J end lost 7 bases, and 15 bases lay between the germline ends. In DNA, the CDR3 is TGTGCCTTGGCAGGGGTTAGGGAGCAGTACTTC. It translates to CALAGVREQYF.